This TCR beta chain appears in the sequencing data of a study of post-analysis software for immune sequencing data. General study points: In patients, about 5 TRBV segments were more frequent than in controls, with TRBV5-6, TRBV5-1 and TRBV20-1 among them. Analysis by F measure revealed that same-batch samples clustered strongly together.

Carried by the TCR beta cDNA libraries were unique molecular identifiers. Researchers reported 400,000 to 550,000 cDNA molecules coming from approximately 1 to 10 million T cells. TCRdb itself ran the PCR reads through MiXCR, one entry per CDR3 protein. The sample carries hundreds of thousands of distinct CDR3 sequences, more than 50% recorded once. This CDR3 region has 18 residues. The germline V gene encodes CDR1 SQVTM and CDR2 ANQGSEA. About this clonotype itself: Its target is not known.

This chain joins TRBV29-1 and TRBJ2-1; 10 bases are shared with TRBD2. The last part of the DNA fits TRBJ2-7 better; the J call may be wrong. Sequenced: blood. This TCR came from a girl aged 2 to 10 with multiple sclerosis. CDR3 residues: CSVEGTSGPRGSYNEQYF. CDR3 DNA sequence: TGCAGCGTTGAAGGGACTAGCGGTCCTAGGGGCTCCTACAATGAGCAGTACTTC.